The 13 T cell receptor beta chains presented below share a single source sample, sequenced in a study of Tregs in tolerant kidney transplant recipients. Method: immunoSEQ multiplex PCR; TCRdb's copy keeps in-frame clones and lacks some. The data contain some 110,000 clones, about 90% of them singletons. Input material: CD4+ T cells from blood. These receptors were taken from a human donor in good health.

This clone was seen a single time. An end of the junction differs from the germline gene, which may be a read error. The chain joins TRBV30 to TRBJ1-3; D is ambiguous. CDR3 size: 12 residues. The germline gives CDR1 GTSNPN, CDR2 SVGIG (reference sequence). CDR3 residues: CAWGVSGNTIYF. The CDR3 region has the DNA TGTGCCTGGGGTGTTTCTGGAAACACCATATATTTT.

V gene TRBV11-2 combines with J gene TRBJ2-1; 10 bases map to TRBD2. The J segment lost 12 bases and the V segment lost 5 bases, leaving 16 bases of the junction unmatched. Germline V CDR1 and CDR2: SGHAT, FQNNGV. The CDR3 has 16 amino acids. The DNA for the CDR3 is TGTGCCAGCAGCCAGGGGGTAGCGGGAGGCCTCACTCTGCAGTTCTTC. Translation gives CASSQGVAGGLTLQFF.

The rearrangement joins TRBV10-1 to TRBJ2-3, with 7 bases that match TRBD2. The CDR3 spans 14 residues. J was trimmed by 1 base and V by 2 bases; bases with no gene match: 0. Looked up from germline, CDR1 is WNHNN and CDR2 is SYGVQD (reference sequence). The DNA for the CDR3 is TGCGCCAGCAGTGAGCTAGCGGGCACAGATACGCAGTATTTT. Translating gives CASSELAGTDTQYF.

In this sample, this clone turned up once. This chain uses TRBV5-5 with TRBJ1-2; weak D call: TRBD1 (6 bases). Trimming removed 3 bases at V and 3 bases at J, with 9 bases between. The CDR3 runs to 13 residues. Germline V gene data show CDR1 as SGHKS and CDR2 as YYEKEE (reference sequence). CDR3 sequence: CASSWAGDYGYTF. In DNA form, the CDR3 reads TGTGCCAGCAGCTGGGCAGGGGACTATGGCTACACCTTC.

The rearrangement uses TRBV19 and TRBJ2-7, with 8 bases aligning to TRBD1. Trimming removed 6 bases from V and 3 bases from J; junction bases left unmatched: 10. Germline assignment: CDR1 LNHDA and CDR2 SQIVND (reference sequence). The length of the CDR3 is 15 residues. The CDR3: CASSPVDRDLYEQYF. CDR3 sequence (DNA): TGTGCCAGTAGCCCCGTGGACAGGGACCTCTACGAGCAGTACTTC.

This chain uses TRBV2 with TRBJ2-3; 10 bases agree with TRBD1. The CDR3 is made up of 15 amino acids. Germline trimming cut 2 bases from V and 4 bases from J; bases unmatched to any gene: 3. CDR1 and CDR2 from the germline V gene are SNHLY and FYNNEI. The CDR3 is CASSENGQGADTQYF. The CDR3 region has the DNA TGTGCCAGCAGTGAAAATGGACAGGGGGCAGATACGCAGTATTTT.

The rearrangement joins TRBV7-3 to TRBJ2-7, with TRBD2 identical over 8 bases. The CDR3 has 15 amino acids. V lost 5 bases to trimming and J lost 1 base; unmatched junction nucleotides: 7. Germline V gene sequence: CDR1 SGHTA, CDR2 FQGTGA. CDR3 coding DNA: TGTGCCAGCAGCATAAGCGGGGGTCTTTCCTACGAGCAGTACTTC. Translated, it gives CASSISGGLSYEQYF.

V and J are TRBV18 and TRBJ2-2, with a weak D call TRBD2 (5 bases). From germline, CDR1 is KGHSH and CDR2 LQKENI. V was cut by 4 bases and J by 0 bases, with 15 bases left in between. The CDR3 totals 17 residues. CDR3 coding DNA: TGTGCCAGCTCACTCATGGTTCCGGGAACGAACACCGGGGAGCTGTTTTTT. It translates to CASSLMVPGTNTGELFF.

This chain uses TRBV11-2 with TRBJ1-4; TRBD1 aligns across 9 bases. The germline V gene has CDR1 SGHAT and CDR2 FQNNGV. The CDR3 runs 15 residues. J gave up 9 bases and V 0 bases, and 5 bases lay outside the gene matches. The CDR3 DNA is TGTGCCAGCAGCTTAGATCTGGGACAGGGCCAAAAACTGTTTTTT. This gives the protein CASSLDLGQGQKLFF.

V is TRBV11-3 and J is TRBJ2-7; 9 bases agree with TRBD1. CDR3 length equals 15 residues. The germline V gene encodes CDR1 SGHNT and CDR2 YENEEA. The J segment lost 1 base and the V segment lost 4 bases, leaving 5 bases of the junction unmatched. The CDR3 sequence is CASSYGTGISYEQYF. The CDR3 nucleotides are TGTGCCAGCAGCTACGGGACAGGGATTTCCTACGAGCAGTACTTC.

This clone occurred a few times. The rearrangement links TRBV6-1 to TRBJ2-7; TRBD2 aligns across 8 bases. V was clipped by 4 bases and J by 0 bases; unmatched bases: 5. The CDR3 length is 15 residues. Germline V gene lookup returns CDR1 MNHNS and CDR2 SASEGT. The CDR3 DNA reads as TGTGCCAGCAGTGGACAAGCGGGAGTCTCCTACGAGCAGTACTTC. As protein: CASSGQAGVSYEQYF.

The chain employs TRBV2 and TRBJ1-2; D is unresolved. The CDR3 runs to 16 residues. Germline V gene sequence: CDR1 SNHLY, CDR2 FYNNEI. V shed 8 bases and J shed 7 bases, with 26 bases lying between them. CDR3 coding DNA: TGTGCCAGCCGGGATCCTGAGGGCTATTGGGAGGCTGGCTACACCTTC. Translating it yields CASRDPEGYWEAGYTF.

The chain uses TRBV4-1 and TRBJ1-2, with a tentative D call TRBD1 (5 bases). The CDR3 runs 16 residues. CDR1 and CDR2 (germline): MGHRA, YSYEKL. V dropped 1 base and J dropped 4 bases, with 16 bases sitting between them. In DNA form, the CDR3 reads TGCGCCAGCAGCCAAGGTCCCTTCAGGGAAACCTATGGCTACACCTTC. Its translation is CASSQGPFRETYGYTF.